The present T cell receptor beta chain was sequenced within a study of cytomegalovirus exposure and HLA in healthy donors. Notes on the study in general: Later work showed greater clonal expansion in HLA-associated TCR beta chains than in equally common others.

60 Vbeta and 13 Jbeta primers were used in PCR. Using immunoSEQ multiplex PCR, the repertoire was profiled, and TCRdb retains in-frame clones only, with some absent. This table holds 95,000 to 150,000 clones, 73% found once. Comments on this clone: The antigen is unknown.

With 5 bases clipped from V and 3 bases from J, the junction kept 7 bases outside the gene matches. The V gene's germline CDR1 is SGHDN and CDR2 FVKESK. This CDR3 is 15 amino acids long. Sequencing input: PBMCs. This TCR was sampled from a woman between 35 and 50 years old in good health and CMV-seronegative. The rearrangement links TRBV14 to TRBJ2-1, with 7 positions matching TRBD2. CDR3 region: CASSFPTGGYNEQFF. The DNA for the CDR3 is TGTGCCAGCAGCTTTCCGACGGGGGGCTACAATGAGCAGTTCTTC.